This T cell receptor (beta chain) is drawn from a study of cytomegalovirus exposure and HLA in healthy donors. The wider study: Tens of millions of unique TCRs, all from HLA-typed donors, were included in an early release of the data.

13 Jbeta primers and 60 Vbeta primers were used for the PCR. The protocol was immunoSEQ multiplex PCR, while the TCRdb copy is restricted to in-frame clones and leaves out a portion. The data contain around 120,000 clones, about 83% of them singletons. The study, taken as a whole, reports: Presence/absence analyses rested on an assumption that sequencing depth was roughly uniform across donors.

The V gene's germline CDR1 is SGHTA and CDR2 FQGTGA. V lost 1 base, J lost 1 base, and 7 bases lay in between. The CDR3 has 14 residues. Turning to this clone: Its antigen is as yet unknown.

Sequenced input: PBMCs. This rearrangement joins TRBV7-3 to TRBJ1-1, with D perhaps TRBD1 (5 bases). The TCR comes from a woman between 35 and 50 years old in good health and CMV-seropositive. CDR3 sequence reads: CASSLRGANTEAFF. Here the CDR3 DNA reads TGTGCCAGCAGCTTAAGGGGCGCGAACACTGAAGCTTTCTTT.